This note documents a single T cell receptor (beta chain) sequence. This CDR3 region has 15 residues. The germline V gene encodes CDR1 SGHTA and CDR2 FQGNSA. Losses at the gene ends were 5 bases for V and 3 bases for J; bases not matched to a gene: 5. Vbeta (60) and Jbeta (13) primers were used in the PCR. Assay used: immunoSEQ multiplex PCR; TCRdb lists only in-frame clones, some missing. The profile covers 150,000 to 200,000 clones, with almost 80% appearing a single time and about 1% taken by the ten largest. This sample is part of a study of cytomegalovirus exposure and HLA in healthy donors. Specimen: PBMCs. This receptor was taken from a woman between 50 and 59 years old in good health and CMV-seropositive. The chain carries TRBV7-2 and TRBJ1-3; 9 bases line up with TRBD1. CDR3 bases: TGTGCCAGCAGCCTTCGACAGGGGGATGGAAACACCATATATTTT. It yields the protein CASSLRQGDGNTIYF.